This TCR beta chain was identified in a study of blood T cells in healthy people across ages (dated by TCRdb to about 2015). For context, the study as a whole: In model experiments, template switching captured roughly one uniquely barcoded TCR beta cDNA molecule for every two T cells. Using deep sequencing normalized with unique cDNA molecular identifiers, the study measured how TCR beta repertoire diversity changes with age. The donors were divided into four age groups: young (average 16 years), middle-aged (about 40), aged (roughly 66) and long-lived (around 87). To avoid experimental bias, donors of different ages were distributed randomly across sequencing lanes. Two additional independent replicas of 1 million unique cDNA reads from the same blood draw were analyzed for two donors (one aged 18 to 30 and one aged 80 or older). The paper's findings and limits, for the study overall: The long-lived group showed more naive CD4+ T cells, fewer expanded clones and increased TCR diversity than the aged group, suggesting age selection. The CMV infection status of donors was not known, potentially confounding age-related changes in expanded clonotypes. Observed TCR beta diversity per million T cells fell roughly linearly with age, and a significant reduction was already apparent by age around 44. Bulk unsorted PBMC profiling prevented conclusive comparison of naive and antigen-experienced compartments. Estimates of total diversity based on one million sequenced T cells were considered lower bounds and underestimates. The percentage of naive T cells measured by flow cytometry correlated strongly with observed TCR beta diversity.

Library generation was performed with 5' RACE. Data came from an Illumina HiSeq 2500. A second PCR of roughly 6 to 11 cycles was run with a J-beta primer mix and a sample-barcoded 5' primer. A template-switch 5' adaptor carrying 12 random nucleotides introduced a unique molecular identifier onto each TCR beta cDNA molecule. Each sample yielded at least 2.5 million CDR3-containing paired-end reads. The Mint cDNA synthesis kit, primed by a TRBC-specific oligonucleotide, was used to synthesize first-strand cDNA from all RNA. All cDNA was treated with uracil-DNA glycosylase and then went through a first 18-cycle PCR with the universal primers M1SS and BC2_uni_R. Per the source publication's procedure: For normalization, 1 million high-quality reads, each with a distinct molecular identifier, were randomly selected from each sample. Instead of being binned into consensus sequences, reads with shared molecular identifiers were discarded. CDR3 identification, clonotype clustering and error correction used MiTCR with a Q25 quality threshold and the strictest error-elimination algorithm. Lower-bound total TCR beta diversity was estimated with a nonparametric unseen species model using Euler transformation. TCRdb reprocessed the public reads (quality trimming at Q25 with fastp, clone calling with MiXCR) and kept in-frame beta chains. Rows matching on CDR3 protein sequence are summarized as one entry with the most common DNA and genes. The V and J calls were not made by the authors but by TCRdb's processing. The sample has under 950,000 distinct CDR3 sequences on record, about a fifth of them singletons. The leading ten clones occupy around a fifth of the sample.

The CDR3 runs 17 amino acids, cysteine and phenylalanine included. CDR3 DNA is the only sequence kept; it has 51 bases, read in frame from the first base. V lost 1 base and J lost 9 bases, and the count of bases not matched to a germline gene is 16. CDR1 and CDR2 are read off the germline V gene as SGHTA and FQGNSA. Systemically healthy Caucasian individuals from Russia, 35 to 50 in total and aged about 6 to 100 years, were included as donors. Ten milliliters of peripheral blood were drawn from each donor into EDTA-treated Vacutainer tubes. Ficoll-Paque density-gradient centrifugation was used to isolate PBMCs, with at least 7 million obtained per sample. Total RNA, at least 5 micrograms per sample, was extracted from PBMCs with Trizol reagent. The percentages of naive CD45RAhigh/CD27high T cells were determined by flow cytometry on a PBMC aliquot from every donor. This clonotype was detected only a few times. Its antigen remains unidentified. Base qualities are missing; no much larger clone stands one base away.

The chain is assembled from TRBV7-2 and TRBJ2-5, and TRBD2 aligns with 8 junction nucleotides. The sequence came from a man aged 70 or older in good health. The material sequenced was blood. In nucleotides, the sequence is TGTGCCAGCAGCTTAGATATGGAGGAGGCGGGGCGGGGGGCCCAGTACTTC. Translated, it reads CASSLDMEEAGRGAQYF.